Following are 20 T cell receptor beta chains from one sample sequenced in a study of regulatory T cells in long-lasting Graves disease. Time point given: persistent/refractory GD, antithyroid drugs over 5 years with positive TRAb. Extracted PBMC RNA gave rise to the TCR library. Assembly of TCR beta libraries relied on iRepertoire HTBI primers together with Arm-PCR of CDR3 regions. MiXCR, applied by TCRdb to the multiplex PCR reads, yields one record per CDR3 protein. Altogether roughly 470,000 distinct CDR3 sequences are present, around 21% being singletons, with the ten largest covering about 7.8%. The input for sequencing was peripheral blood mononuclear cells (PBMCs), taken when the disease was refractory, from a patient treated with antithyroid drugs. These receptor sequences come from a female donor with Graves disease.

The V call is TRBV30, the J call TRBJ1-5; 8 bases line up with TRBD1. The germline gives CDR1 GTSNPN, CDR2 SVGIG (reference sequence). V shed 2 bases and J 4 bases; nucleotides not matched to a gene: 7. The CDR3 has 15 amino acids. The CDR3 reads CAWSRQGNGNQPQHF. The CDR3 DNA reads as TGTGCCTGGAGTCGACAGGGGAATGGGAATCAGCCCCAGCATTTT. Filled out from reference TRBV30 and TRBJ1-5, the complete variable domain reads SQTIHQWPATLVQPVGSPLSLECTVEGTSNPNLYWYRQAAGRGLQLLFYSVGIGQISSEVPQNLSASRPQDRQFILSSKKLLLSDSGFYLCAWSRQGNGNQPQHFGDGTRLSIL.

The chain recombines TRBV11-2 with TRBJ2-1; D ambiguous. This CDR3 has 16 residues. In germline, CDR1 is SGHAT, CDR2 FQNNGV. The germline V and J ends were trimmed by 5 bases and 9 bases, with 23 bases remaining between them. Here the CDR3 reads CASSPEPGPFLSEQFF. DNA for the CDR3: TGTGCCAGCAGCCCCGAACCCGGCCCTTTTCTCTCTGAGCAGTTCTTC.

Only a few counts were recorded for this clonotype. This chain joins TRBV9 and TRBJ2-7; 7 nucleotides align to TRBD2. Germline loops: CDR1 SGDLS, CDR2 YYNGEE. The CDR3 covers 15 residues. The junction had 4 bases not matched to a gene; V was cut back by 0 bases and J by 1 base. The CDR3 spells CASSVGREFSYEQYF. The CDR3 nucleotides read TGTGCCAGCAGCGTAGGGCGGGAGTTTTCCTACGAGCAGTACTTC.

V is TRBV29-1 and J is TRBJ2-3, with D possibly matching TRBD1 (5 bases). CDR1 and CDR2 from the germline V gene are SQVTM and ANQGSEA. The CDR3 sequence is 16 residues long. Between the trimmed V and J ends, which lost 5 bases and 5 bases, there was a span of 23 bases. CDR3 DNA: TGCAGCGTTTCTCCTACCGTGGCAGGGTCGGGAGATACGCAGTATTTT. Residues: CSVSPTVAGSGDTQYF.

This clonotype showed up just a few times. In DNA, the CDR3 is TGCAGCGTTGAGGCCTGGCGTGACACTGAAGCTTTCTTT. Residues: CSVEAWRDTEAFF. The gene calls are TRBV29-1 and TRBJ1-1; D uncertain. Germline CDR1 reads SQVTM; CDR2 reads ANQGSEA. CDR3 length equals 13 residues. Trimming took 3 bases from V and 3 from J, leaving 11 bases between them. The full variable domain, with the rest looked up from reference TRBV29-1 and TRBJ1-1, is SAVISQKPSRDICQRGTSLTIQCQVDSQVTMMFWYRQQPGQSLTLIATANQGSEATYESGFVIDKFPISRPNLTFSTLTVSNMSPEDSSIYLCSVEAWRDTEAFFGQGTRLTVV.

The chain employs TRBV10-3 and TRBJ1-3, with no clear D. CDR1 and CDR2 (germline): ENHRY, SYGVKD. Trimming took 3 bases from V and 2 from J, leaving 11 bases between them. The CDR3 totals 15 residues. The CDR3 reads CAISEWPDPGNTIYF. The CDR3 nucleotides read TGTGCCATCAGTGAATGGCCAGACCCTGGAAACACCATATATTTT.

The chain joins TRBV29-1 to TRBJ2-7; D may match TRBD1 or TRBD2 (6 bases each). This CDR3 spans 11 amino acids. In germline, CDR1 is SQVTM, CDR2 ANQGSEA. V dropped 4 bases and J dropped 6 bases, with 10 bases sitting between them. Here the CDR3 reads CSVARGPEQYF. The CDR3 bases are TGCAGCGTTGCCCGGGGGCCCGAGCAGTACTTC.

The genes are TRBV7-9 and TRBJ2-5; the match to TRBD1 covers 12 bases. This CDR3 spans 15 amino acids. V trimming: 5 bases; J trimming: 3 bases; junction bases outside the gene matches: 4. CDR1 is SEHNR and CDR2 is FQNEAQ in the germline V gene (reference sequence). CDR3 nucleotides: TGTGCCAGCAGCCCGGGACAGGGGGCTGAAGAGACCCAGTACTTC. Its protein product is CASSPGQGAEETQYF.

The V gene is TRBV20-1, the J gene TRBJ2-1, with D perhaps matching TRBD2 (5 bases). Germline CDR1 reads DFQATT; CDR2 reads SNEGSKA (reference sequence). Trimming removed 1 base at V and 9 bases at J, with 13 bases between. The CDR3 totals 13 residues. CDR3 region: CSARGLALTEQFF. CDR3 in DNA: TGCAGTGCTAGAGGGCTAGCTTTGACTGAGCAGTTCTTC.

Ten or more counts support this clonotype. The chain is built from TRBV12-3 or TRBV12-4 and TRBJ1-1; the D is unclear. CDR3 size: 11 residues. V lost 9 bases to trimming and J lost 12 bases, with 17 bases between them. DNA of the CDR3: TGTGCCAGTAAAAACGTGGGGTTTACTTTCTTT. Its protein is CASKNVGFTFF.

There are many counts of this clonotype. The J gene is TRBJ2-7, the V gene TRBV28, with 11 bases fitting TRBD1. CDR1 is MDHEN, CDR2 SYDVKM, per germline. This CDR3 has 15 residues. The J segment lost 4 bases and the V segment lost 7 bases, leaving 9 bases of the junction unmatched. Here the CDR3 reads CASNGSDRGPYEQYF. The CDR3 DNA is TGTGCCAGCAATGGTTCGGACAGGGGGCCTTACGAGCAGTACTTC. The whole variable domain, remainder taken from reference TRBV28 and TRBJ2-7, is DVKVTQSSRYLVKRTGEKVFLECVQDMDHENMFWYRQDPGLGLRLIYFSYDVKMKEKGDIPEGYSVSREKKERFSLILESASTNQTSMYLCASNGSDRGPYEQYFGPGTRLTVT.

The CDR3 is CASSRGWYTEAFF. The CDR3, as DNA: TGTGCCAGCTCCCGGGGGTGGTACACTGAAGCTTTCTTT. V and J are TRBV28 and TRBJ1-1, with D maybe TRBD1 (5 bases). From germline, CDR1 is MDHEN and CDR2 SYDVKM. The CDR3 is made up of 13 amino acids. V shed 8 bases and J shed 3 bases, with 13 bases lying between them. Looking up the rest from reference TRBV28 and TRBJ1-1 gives the full variable domain: DVKVTQSSRYLVKRTGEKVFLECVQDMDHENMFWYRQDPGLGLRLIYFSYDVKMKEKGDIPEGYSVSREKKERFSLILESASTNQTSMYLCASSRGWYTEAFFGQGTRLTVV.

The chain employs TRBV11-2 and TRBJ1-6; D remains ambiguous. The CDR3 sequence is 14 residues long. The V and J ends lost 5 bases and 7 bases respectively, with 12 bases between them. Germline assignment: CDR1 SGHAT and CDR2 FQNNGV. The CDR3 DNA sequence: TGTGCCAGCAGCCCGACGGAGGGCAATTCACCCCTCCACTTT. Protein product: CASSPTEGNSPLHF.

This clonotype was recorded at least ten times. The chain joins TRBV7-8 to TRBJ2-5; D uncertain. In germline, CDR1 is SGHVS, CDR2 FQNEAQ. Between the trimmed V and J ends, which lost 1 base and 0 bases, there was a span of 6 bases. The CDR3 is 14 residues long. Written as DNA, the CDR3 is TGTGCCAGCAGCTTAGGGGGAAACCAAGAGACCCAGTACTTC. As protein: CASSLGGNQETQYF.

This clonotype was seen only once. The CDR3 region is CASPGGSYEQYF. CDR3 coding DNA: TGCGCCAGCCCAGGGGGAAGCTACGAGCAGTACTTC. This chain joins TRBV5-1 and TRBJ2-7, with 7 bases that match TRBD1. The CDR3 runs 12 residues. Unmatched junction bases numbered 4, after V lost 7 bases and J lost 3 bases. Looked up from germline, CDR1 is SGHRS and CDR2 is YFSETQ.

A word on this clonotype: A read error is possible here, since a much larger clone lies one base away. The rearrangement joins TRBV7-7 to TRBJ2-5; 7 bases are shared with TRBD2. The CDR3 consists of 15 residues. CDR1 is SSHAT, CDR2 FNYEAQ, per germline (reference sequence). CDR3 sequence: CASSFGPSGQETQHF. DNA of the CDR3: TGTGCTAGCAGCTTCGGGCCTAGCGGACAAGAGACCCAGCACTTC. Supplemented by reference TRBV7-7 and TRBJ2-5, the full variable domain reads GAGVSQSPRYKVTKRGQDVTLRCDPISSHATLYWYQQALGQGPEFLTYFNYEAQPDKSGLPSDRFSAERPEGSISTLTIQRTEQRDSAMYRCASSFGPSGQETQHFGPGTRLLVL.

J is TRBJ1-1 and V is TRBV6-1; 9 bases are a match to TRBD1. The J segment lost 8 bases and the V segment lost 6 bases, leaving 10 bases of the junction unmatched. The germline V gene has CDR1 MNHNS and CDR2 SASEGT. The CDR3 length is 14 residues. CDR3 amino acids: CASRKTGGIPEAFF. As DNA, the CDR3 is TGTGCCAGCAGGAAGACAGGGGGAATCCCCGAAGCTTTCTTT.

This clonotype was detected a few times. V usage is TRBV28 and J usage is TRBJ1-5; 11 bases fit TRBD1. Germline V gene lookup returns CDR1 MDHEN and CDR2 SYDVKM. This CDR3 is 18 amino acids long. The ends lost 5 bases at V and 0 bases at J; junction bases unmatched: 9. CDR3: CASSPGTGGINSNQPQHF. CDR3 nucleotides: TGTGCCAGCAGTCCAGGGACAGGGGGTATCAATAGCAATCAGCCCCAGCATTTT.

The chain has TRBV7-2 and TRBJ2-6; 8 nucleotides agree with TRBD2. The CDR3 loop spans 18 amino acids. Per the germline V gene, CDR1 is SGHTA and CDR2 is FQGNSA. J was trimmed by 1 base and V by 1 base; bases with no gene match: 6. CDR3 sequence: CASSLDWRGASGANVLTF. CDR3 DNA sequence: TGTGCCAGCAGCTTAGACTGGCGGGGGGCTTCTGGGGCCAACGTCCTGACTTTC. The full variable domain, completed using reference TRBV7-2 and TRBJ2-6, is GAGVSQSPSNKVTEKGKDVELRCDPISGHTALYWYRQSLGQGLEFLIYFQGNSAPDKSGLPSDRFSAERTGGSVSTLTIQRTQQEDSAVYLCASSLDWRGASGANVLTFGAGSRLTVL.

This clonotype was counted a few times. The chain couples TRBV14 to TRBJ1-2; TRBD1 matches at 8 bases. The CDR3 consists of 15 residues. From germline, CDR1 is SGHDN and CDR2 FVKESK. V was clipped by 1 base and J by 4 bases; unmatched bases: 5. Here the CDR3 DNA reads TGTGCCAGCAGCCAAGTGGACAGGGCAATCTATGGCTACACCTTC. Its protein product is CASSQVDRAIYGYTF. Variable domain in full (rest from reference TRBV14 and TRBJ1-2): EAGVTQFPSHSVIEKGQTVTLRCDPISGHDNLYWYRRVMGKEIKFLLHFVKESKQDESGMPNNRFLAERTGGTYSTLKVQPAELEDSGVYFCASSQVDRAIYGYTFGSGTRLTVV.